This T cell receptor beta chain was sequenced during a study of blood T cells in healthy people across ages. Study summary: About one barcoded TCR beta cDNA was captured per two T cells.

Germline V gives CDR1 SEHNR, CDR2 FQNEAQ (reference sequence). This CDR3 has 14 amino acids. The V and J ends lost 7 bases and 8 bases respectively, with 15 bases between them. A J-beta primer mix and a sample-barcoded 5' primer were used in a second PCR of roughly 6 to 11 cycles. Using its own MiXCR run on the 5' RACE reads, TCRdb lists one record per CDR3 protein. The data show just over 800,000 distinct CDR3 sequences, around two thirds seen once. V usage is TRBV7-9 and J usage is TRBJ1-6; a weak D match, TRBD1 (6 bases). The source material was blood. The sequence was obtained from a man in his thirties or forties in good health. The CDR3 DNA sequence: TGTGCCAGCATCCCCGGCAGGGGAGATTCACCCCTCCACTTT. Its protein is CASIPGRGDSPLHF.